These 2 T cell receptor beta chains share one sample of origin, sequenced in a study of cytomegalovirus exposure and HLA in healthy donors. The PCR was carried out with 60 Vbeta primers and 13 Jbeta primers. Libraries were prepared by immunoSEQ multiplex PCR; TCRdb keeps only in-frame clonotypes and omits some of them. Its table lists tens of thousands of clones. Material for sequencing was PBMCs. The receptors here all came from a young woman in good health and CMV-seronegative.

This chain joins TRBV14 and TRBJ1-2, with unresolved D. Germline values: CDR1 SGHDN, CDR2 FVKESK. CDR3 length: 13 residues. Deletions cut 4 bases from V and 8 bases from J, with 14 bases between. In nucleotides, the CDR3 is TGTGCCAGCAGCCCAGGCCCTGATACGGGCTACACCTTC. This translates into CASSPGPDTGYTF.

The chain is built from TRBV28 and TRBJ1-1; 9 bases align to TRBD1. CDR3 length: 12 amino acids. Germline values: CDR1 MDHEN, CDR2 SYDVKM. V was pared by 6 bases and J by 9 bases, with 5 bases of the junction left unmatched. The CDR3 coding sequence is TGTGCCAGCAGACTTGGGACAGGGCAAGCTTTCTTT. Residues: CASRLGTGQAFF. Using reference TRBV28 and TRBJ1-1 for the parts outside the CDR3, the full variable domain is DVKVTQSSRYLVKRTGEKVFLECVQDMDHENMFWYRQDPGLGLRLIYFSYDVKMKEKGDIPEGYSVSREKKERFSLILESASTNQTSMYLCASRLGTGQAFFGQGTRLTVV.